Each of the 8 T cell receptor beta chains below was sequenced from the same sample in a study of T cells in women clearing cervical HPV infection. The assay was immunoSEQ multiplex PCR, and TCRdb's table has in-frame clones only and misses some. This sample contains 11,000 or so clones. Input material: blood buffy coat. These receptors came from a woman aged 18 to 75 with a cervical HPV16 infection that either progressed to CIN3+ or cleared (not recorded which).

About this clone: The read comes to an end 3 residues before the CDR3 does, leaving the germline J gene to fill in the end. The genes are TRBV11-2 and TRBJ2-1; a possible D gene is TRBD2 (6 bases). There are 14 residues in the CDR3. V lost 6 bases, J lost 6 bases, and 15 bases lay in between. Germline V gene sequence: CDR1 SGHAT, CDR2 FQNNGV. The CDR3 sequence: CASRGTSSFNEQFF. The sequenced CDR3 bases are TGTGCCAGCAGGGGTACTAGCTCTTTCAATGAG. Full variable domain (remainder filled in from reference TRBV11-2 and TRBJ2-1): EAGVAQSPRYKIIEKRQSVAFWCNPISGHATLYWYQQILGQGPKLLIQFQNNGVVDDSQLPKDRFSAERLKGVDSTLKIQPAKLEDSAVYLCASRGTSSFNEQFFGPGTRLTVL.

This clone is labeled medium-sized based on frequency. CDR3 DNA (partial): TGCAGTGCTAGCCGGGGCACAGATACG. This encodes CSASRGTDT. The entire CDR3 is CSASRGTDTQYF. The chain carries TRBV20-1 and TRBJ2-3; no reliable D call. The observed sequence ends 3 residues before the CDR3 terminus, with the missing tail filled in from the germline J gene. Deletions cut 3 bases from V and 1 base from J, with 5 bases between. Germline CDR1 is DFQATT and CDR2 is SNEGSKA (reference sequence). The CDR3 length is 12 residues.

With regard to this clone: The CDR3 end is not reached by the read, which stops 3 residues before it; the germline J gene fills it in. The chain joins TRBV30 to TRBJ1-6; D is perhaps TRBD1 (6 bases). V gave up 3 bases and J gave up 7 bases, with 19 bases separating them. Germline V gene lookup returns CDR1 GTSNPN and CDR2 SVGIG (reference sequence). The CDR3 is made up of 16 amino acids. CDR3 amino acids: CAWRSTQTGINSPLHF. The DNA read from the CDR3 is TGTGCCTGGAGGTCAACTCAAACAGGGATCAATTCACCC.

On this clone: Coverage ceases 3 residues before the CDR3 finishes, and the germline J gene fills in the end. The rearrangement uses TRBV20-1 and TRBJ2-1; weak D call: TRBD2 (6 bases). CDR3 size: 16 residues. Per the germline V gene, CDR1 is DFQATT and CDR2 is SNEGSKA (reference sequence). The V end was cut by 1 base, the J end by 4 bases, with 17 bases between. CDR3 protein: CSARARQAGLYNEQFF. Partial CDR3 DNA: TGCAGTGCTAGAGCGCGCCAGGCGGGGCTATACAATGAG.

In the case of this clone: The read is 3 residues too short to cover the CDR3 end, so that end is filled in from the germline J gene. The chain joins TRBV20-1 to TRBJ1-2; TRBD1 agrees at 9 bases. The V gene's germline CDR1 is DFQATT and CDR2 SNEGSKA (reference sequence). Trimming cost V 3 bases and J 6 bases; bases outside gene matches: 2. The CDR3 consists of 12 residues. Partial CDR3 DNA: TGCAGTGCTAGGACAGGGGGAAATGGC. This translates into CSARTGGNG. The whole CDR3 is CSARTGGNGYTF.

Note on this clone: The CDR3 is cut off 3 residues early in the read; its end comes from the germline J gene. The J gene is TRBJ2-7, the V gene TRBV28; 7 bases are shared with TRBD1. Losses at the gene ends were 8 bases for V and 3 bases for J; bases not matched to a gene: 7. The CDR3 extends over 13 amino acids. Germline CDR1 MDHEN, CDR2 SYDVKM. Partial CDR3 DNA: TGTGCCAGCTGCACCGGGACAGACTACGAG. Protein product: CASCTGTDYE. The whole CDR3 region reads CASCTGTDYEQYF.

Considering frequency, this clone is medium-sized. The read stops 3 residues short of the end of the CDR3; the missing end is completed from the germline J gene. The V call is TRBV5-1, the J call TRBJ2-5, with D unclear. Germline V gene data show CDR1 as SGHRS and CDR2 as YFSETQ. With 7 bases removed from V and 4 bases from J, the gap between germline ends came to 14 bases. CDR3 length equals 13 residues. Partial CDR3 DNA: TGCGCCAGCCCGGATTCCTCGGGAGAGACC. It is translated as CASPDSSGET. The whole CDR3 sequence is CASPDSSGETQYF.

In regard to this clone: The CDR3 end is not reached by the read, which stops 3 residues before it; the germline J gene fills it in. This chain connects TRBV11-2 to TRBJ2-5; no clear D. V lost 5 bases and J lost 2, with 9 bases in between. The CDR3 has 13 residues. Germline lookup yields CDR1 SGHAT and CDR2 FQNNGV. The CDR3 bases that were read are TGTGCCAGCAGCAAAACACGTCAAGAGACC. It codes for CASSKTRQET. The CDR3, in full, reads CASSKTRQETQYF. Together with reference TRBV11-2 and TRBJ2-5, the CDR3 gives the full variable domain: EAGVAQSPRYKIIEKRQSVAFWCNPISGHATLYWYQQILGQGPKLLIQFQNNGVVDDSQLPKDRFSAERLKGVDSTLKIQPAKLEDSAVYLCASSKTRQETQYFGPGTRLLVL.